The 24 T cell receptor beta chains in this list originate from one sample, sequenced in a study of vaccination effects on CD4 cells after COVID-19. The protocol was immunoSEQ multiplex PCR, while the TCRdb copy is restricted to in-frame clones and leaves out a portion. The sample consists of tens of thousands of clones, approximately 70% of them appearing once. Isolating CD4+ T cells followed approximately 10 days of culture. The antigens for these receptors are not known. The source was CD4+ T cells from PBMCs cultured without peptide, collected before COVID-19 vaccination. The source is a human donor who received a COVID-19 vaccine.

This clone showed up just a few times. The CDR3 loop reads CASSPDRVENSPLHF. The CDR3 nucleotides are TGCGCCAGCAGCCCTGACAGGGTGGAAAATTCACCCCTCCACTTT. J is TRBJ1-6 and V is TRBV5-1; 7 nucleotides line up with TRBD1. This CDR3 region has 15 residues. Germline V lookup: CDR1 SGHRS, CDR2 YFSETQ. Losses at the gene ends were 4 bases for V and 7 bases for J; bases not matched to a gene: 8.

V and J are TRBV19 and TRBJ1-1, with D tentatively TRBD1 (5 bases). Germline CDR1 and CDR2: LNHDA and SQIVND (reference sequence). The CDR3 runs to 14 residues. Trimming took 4 bases from V and 2 from J, leaving 11 bases between them. The CDR3 sequence is CASSNYGGNTEAFF. The CDR3 coding sequence is TGTGCCAGTAGTAACTATGGGGGTAACACTGAAGCTTTCTTT.

The rearrangement links TRBV12-3 or TRBV12-4 to TRBJ1-4; D unresolved. This CDR3 is 12 amino acids long. Deletions cut 2 bases from V and 6 bases from J, with 4 bases between. The CDR3 DNA reads as TGTGCCAGCAGTTTAAGGGATGAAAAACTGTTTTTT. Amino acids: CASSLRDEKLFF.

The chain employs TRBV11-2 and TRBJ2-1, with 12 bases identical to TRBD2. This CDR3 is built from 16 residues. The germline gives CDR1 SGHAT, CDR2 FQNNGV. V gave up 1 base and J gave up 7 bases; unmatched junction bases: 5. CDR3 loop: CASSLVSSGGANEQFF. The CDR3 bases are TGTGCCAGCAGCTTAGTTTCTAGCGGGGGGGCGAATGAGCAGTTCTTC.

The V gene is TRBV18, the J gene TRBJ1-4; 9 bases are a match to TRBD1. Germline loops: CDR1 KGHSH, CDR2 LQKENI. The CDR3 is 16 residues long. The J segment lost 7 bases and the V segment lost 3 bases, leaving 9 bases of the junction unmatched. In nucleotides, the CDR3 is TGTGCCAGCTCACCCCGACCGGACAGGGGATCTGAAAAACTGTTTTTT. Protein product: CASSPRPDRGSEKLFF.

The CDR3 nucleotides are TGCGCCAGCACCCCCGGGGTGGGGGGAGCCGGGGAGCTGTTTTTT. Amino acid sequence: CASTPGVGGAGELFF. V usage is TRBV10-2 and J usage is TRBJ2-2; a possible D gene is TRBD2 (6 bases). The CDR3 spans 15 residues. Germline assignment: CDR1 WSHSY and CDR2 SAAADI. Trimming shortened V by 7 bases and J by 6 bases, and 18 bases separated the two germline ends.

This clone appeared a single time. The gene calls are TRBV3-1 (or the pseudogene TRBV3-2) and TRBJ2-7; 10 nucleotides match TRBD2. CDR1 and CDR2 from the germline V gene are LGHDT and YNNKEL (reference sequence). CDR3 length equals 15 residues. J gave up 6 bases and V 4 bases, and 9 bases lay outside the gene matches. As DNA, the CDR3 is TGTGCCAGCAGCCCAAACAGCGGGGGGGCGGCCGAGCAGTACTTC. Translation: CASSPNSGGAAEQYF.

The chain employs TRBV25-1 and TRBJ1-2; maybe TRBD1 (5 bases). V was clipped by 7 bases and J by 9 bases, with 15 bases between them. The CDR3 has 12 amino acids. Germline-derived CDR1 and CDR2 are MGHDK and SYGVNS. CDR3 nucleotide sequence: TGTGCCAGCATGGGGACGGAGGGTCGCTACACCTTC. Protein sequence: CASMGTEGRYTF.

The chain has TRBV3-1 (or the pseudogene TRBV3-2) and TRBJ1-4; D not certain. Germline CDR1 is LGHDT and CDR2 is YNNKEL (reference sequence). The CDR3 has 15 amino acids. With 1 base removed from V and 2 bases from J, the gap between germline ends came to 8 bases. The CDR3 DNA follows: TGTGCCAGCAGCCAAGTTGTAGGTACTAATGAAAAACTGTTTTTT. This sequence encodes CASSQVVGTNEKLFF.

This clone has a handful of counts. The J gene is TRBJ2-1, the V gene TRBV23-1; D is perhaps TRBD2 (7 bases). TRBV23-1 is an open reading frame, and its role is uncertain. The length of the CDR3 is 19 residues. Trimming shortened V by 0 bases and J by 5 bases, and 23 bases separated the two germline ends. CDR3 sequence: CASSQSRMGIQGLHNEQFF. The CDR3 DNA is TGCGCCAGCAGTCAATCTAGGATGGGGATACAGGGACTACACAATGAGCAGTTCTTC.

This clone was seen more than once but under ten times. The rearrangement joins TRBV6-2 or TRBV6-3 to TRBJ1-1, with 7 bases lining up with TRBD1. CDR1 and CDR2 from the germline V gene are MNHEY and SVGEGT. The CDR3 extends over 16 amino acids. V lost 2 bases, J lost 0 bases, and 6 bases stayed unmatched. CDR3 amino acids: CASSYEAGGLNTEAFF. The CDR3 DNA is TGTGCCAGCAGTTACGAAGCAGGGGGATTGAACACTGAAGCTTTCTTT.

V and J are TRBV6-2 or TRBV6-3 and TRBJ2-6; no reliable D call. The CDR3 has 15 residues. Trimming cost V 5 bases and J 0 bases, with 8 bases left between them. Per the germline V gene, CDR1 is MNHEY and CDR2 is SVGEGT. CDR3 DNA sequence: TGTGCCAGCAGTGGGTTCCCCTCTGGGGCCAACGTCCTGACTTTC. Encoded protein: CASSGFPSGANVLTF.

This clone has a handful of counts. The rearrangement joins TRBV30 to TRBJ1-2; tentatively, D is TRBD1 (6 bases). Trimming removed 0 bases from V and 6 bases from J, with 14 bases in between. CDR1 and CDR2 (germline): GTSNPN, SVGIG (reference sequence). This CDR3 has 14 amino acids. The chain's CDR3 is CAWSVFLGGHGYTF. CDR3 bases: TGTGCCTGGAGTGTATTTCTGGGGGGCCATGGCTACACCTTC.

V is TRBV3-1 (or the pseudogene TRBV3-2) and J is TRBJ2-1, with 12 bases that match TRBD2. Per germline, CDR1 LGHDT and CDR2 YNNKEL (reference sequence). The V gene end was trimmed by 3 bases and the J gene end by 6 bases; junction bases not matched to a gene: 3. This CDR3 is built from 15 residues. CDR3 in DNA: TGTGCCAGCAGCCAGCTAGCGGGAGGGGGCAATGAGCAGTTCTTC. Translating gives CASSQLAGGGNEQFF.

The gene calls are TRBV5-4 and TRBJ2-7; 14 nucleotides align to TRBD2. The V gene end was trimmed by 4 bases and the J gene end by 5 bases; junction bases not matched to a gene: 14. Germline CDR1 and CDR2: SGHNT and YYREEE (reference sequence). CDR3 length equals 18 residues. Here the CDR3 reads CASSRGTSGSRVAHEQYF. The DNA for the CDR3 is TGTGCCAGCAGCCGCGGGACTAGCGGGAGTCGGGTTGCCCACGAGCAGTACTTC. Based on the CDR3 plus reference TRBV5-4 and TRBJ2-7, the full variable domain is ETGVTQSPTHLIKTRGQQVTLRCSSQSGHNTVSWYQQALGQGPQFIFQYYREEENGRGNFPPRFSGLQFPNYSSELNVNALELDDSALYLCASSRGTSGSRVAHEQYFGPGTRLTVT.

This clone was detected a few times. V usage is TRBV4-1 and J usage is TRBJ2-2, with D tentatively TRBD2 (6 bases). V gave up 0 bases and J gave up 6 bases, with 8 bases separating them. This CDR3 has 14 amino acids. The V gene's germline CDR1 is MGHRA and CDR2 YSYEKL. CDR3 sequence reads: CASSQDPGAGELFF. CDR3 DNA sequence: TGCGCCAGCAGCCAAGATCCGGGGGCCGGGGAGCTGTTTTTT.

The chain joins TRBV5-6 to TRBJ1-1; D is ambiguous. CDR3 length: 16 amino acids. V was shortened by 3 bases and J by 4 bases, with 19 bases between the two germline ends. Germline V lookup: CDR1 SGHDT, CDR2 YYEEEE. This CDR3 is CASSSTAGFYGTEAFF. In DNA form, the CDR3 reads TGTGCCAGCAGCTCCACTGCAGGTTTTTATGGCACTGAAGCTTTCTTT.

This clone has a handful of counts. V is TRBV10-3 and J is TRBJ2-7; 7 nucleotides agree with TRBD1. The CDR3 extends over 12 amino acids. From germline, CDR1 is ENHRY and CDR2 SYGVKD. V lost 6 bases and J lost 3; bases outside the gene matches: 2. The DNA for the CDR3 is TGTGCCATCAGGGACAGGAACTACGAGCAGTACTTC. This sequence encodes CAIRDRNYEQYF.

V is TRBV7-2 and J is TRBJ1-1, with no clear D. Trimming cost V 7 bases and J 7 bases, with 16 bases left between them. This CDR3 is 13 amino acids long. Germline V gives CDR1 SGHTA, CDR2 FQGNSA. The DNA for the CDR3 is TGTGCCAGCAACCTCATCAGCAGTGGTGAAGCTTTCTTT. Translation: CASNLISSGEAFF.

The rearrangement joins TRBV10-3 to TRBJ1-1; possibly TRBD1 for D (5 bases). The V end was cut by 0 bases, the J end by 1 base, with 9 bases between. The CDR3 covers 15 residues. Germline lookup yields CDR1 ENHRY and CDR2 SYGVKD. CDR3 sequence: CAISESGTANTEAFF. The DNA of the CDR3 is TGTGCCATCAGTGAGTCAGGGACCGCGAACACTGAAGCTTTCTTT.

The J gene is TRBJ2-1, the V gene TRBV28, with D unclear. V gave up 1 base and J gave up 15 bases, with 16 bases separating them. From germline, CDR1 is MDHEN and CDR2 SYDVKM. This CDR3 has 13 residues. CDR3 amino acids: CASSLSASTYLFF. CDR3 DNA sequence: TGTGCCAGCAGTTTATCGGCCTCCACCTACCTGTTCTTC.

The chain has TRBV19 and TRBJ2-7; D might be TRBD1 (5 bases). In germline, CDR1 is LNHDA, CDR2 SQIVND (reference sequence). The ends were cut back, 5 bases at V and 3 bases at J, with 11 bases in the middle. This CDR3 spans 13 amino acids. CDR3 in DNA: TGTGCCAGTAGTCTCCGACAGAGCTACGAGCAGTACTTC. Its translation: CASSLRQSYEQYF. Full variable domain (outside the CDR3, taken from reference TRBV19 and TRBJ2-7): DGGITQSPKYLFRKEGQNVTLSCEQNLNHDAMYWYRQDPGQGLRLIYYSQIVNDFQKGDIAEGYSVSREKKESFPLTVTSAQKNPTAFYLCASSLRQSYEQYFGPGTRLTVT.

The V call is TRBV18, the J call TRBJ2-1, with 10 bases aligning to TRBD1. Germline trimming cut 0 bases from V and 5 bases from J; bases unmatched to any gene: 4. In germline, CDR1 is KGHSH, CDR2 LQKENI. The CDR3 runs 16 residues. CDR3 DNA: TGTGCCAGCTCACCACCGTACGGGACAGGGGACAATGAGCAGTTCTTC. Protein: CASSPPYGTGDNEQFF. Combining the CDR3 with reference TRBV18 and TRBJ2-1 gives the whole variable domain NAGVMQNPRHLVRRRGQEARLRCSPMKGHSHVYWYRQLPEEGLKFMVYLQKENIIDESGMPKERFSAEFPKEGPSILRIQQVVRGDSAAYFCASSPPYGTGDNEQFFGPGTRLTVL.

The rearrangement links TRBV19 to TRBJ1-6, with TRBD1 matching 9 bases. The CDR3 has 16 residues. From germline, CDR1 is LNHDA and CDR2 SQIVND (reference sequence). V was pared by 7 bases and J by 14 bases, with 18 bases of the junction left unmatched. DNA of the CDR3: TGTGCCAGTACCCGAGGCCCCGGGACAGGGACACTAACCCTCCACTTT. Protein product: CASTRGPGTGTLTLHF.